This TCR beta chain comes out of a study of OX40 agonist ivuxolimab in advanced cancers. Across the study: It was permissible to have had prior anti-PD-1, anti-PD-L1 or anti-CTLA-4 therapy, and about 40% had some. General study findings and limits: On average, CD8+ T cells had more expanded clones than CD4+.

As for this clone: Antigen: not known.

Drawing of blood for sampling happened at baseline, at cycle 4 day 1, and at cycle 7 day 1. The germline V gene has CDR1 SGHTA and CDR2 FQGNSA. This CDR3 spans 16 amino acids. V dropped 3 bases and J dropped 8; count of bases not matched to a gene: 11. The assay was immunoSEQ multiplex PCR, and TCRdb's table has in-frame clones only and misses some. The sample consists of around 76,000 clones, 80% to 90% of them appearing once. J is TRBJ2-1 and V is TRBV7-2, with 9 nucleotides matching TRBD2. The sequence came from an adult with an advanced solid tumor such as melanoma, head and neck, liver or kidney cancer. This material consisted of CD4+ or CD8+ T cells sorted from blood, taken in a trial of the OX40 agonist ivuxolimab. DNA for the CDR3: TGTGCCAGCAGCTTGCAAGCGGGGGGCCCCACAGATGAGCAGTTCTTC. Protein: CASSLQAGGPTDEQFF.